Listed below are T cell receptor beta chains from one sample, sequenced in a study of T cell responses to AZD1222 COVID-19 vaccine. TCRdb's table, derived via immunoSEQ multiplex PCR, lists solely in-frame clones and lacks some. The sample holds approximately 140,000 clones; roughly 91% are singletons and the top ten take 1.4% to 1.5%. Sequenced here: peripheral blood, sampled on day 0 of AZD1222 vaccination. These receptors came from an adult in good health. Each CDR3 is given with its conserved first and last residue. The order of the fields is V gene, J gene, CDR3 protein.

v_gene: TRBV18; j_gene: TRBJ2-1; CDR3aa: CASSPLRGTYNEQFF
v_gene: TRBV6-5; j_gene: TRBJ1-4; CDR3aa: CASSYQLSQGARLFF
v_gene: TRBV4-2; j_gene: TRBJ2-1; CDR3aa: CASSQASQIAREQFF
v_gene: TRBV5-8; j_gene: TRBJ1-4; CDR3aa: CASSISGAEKLFF
v_gene: TRBV11-3; j_gene: TRBJ1-4; CDR3aa: CASSLDHSRNEKLFF
v_gene: TRBV19; j_gene: TRBJ1-4; CDR3aa: CASSIGWSRGEKLFF
v_gene: TRBV14; j_gene: TRBJ1-2; CDR3aa: CASSHRPGALYGYTF
v_gene: TRBV28; j_gene: TRBJ1-1; CDR3aa: CASSWAFEAFF
v_gene: TRBV7-2; j_gene: TRBJ1-2; CDR3aa: CASSLPPGTPRNGYTF
v_gene: TRBV7-9; j_gene: TRBJ1-1; CDR3aa: CASSLEGGTEAFF
v_gene: TRBV21-1; j_gene: TRBJ1-1; CDR3aa: CASSFRCRDRLNTEAFF